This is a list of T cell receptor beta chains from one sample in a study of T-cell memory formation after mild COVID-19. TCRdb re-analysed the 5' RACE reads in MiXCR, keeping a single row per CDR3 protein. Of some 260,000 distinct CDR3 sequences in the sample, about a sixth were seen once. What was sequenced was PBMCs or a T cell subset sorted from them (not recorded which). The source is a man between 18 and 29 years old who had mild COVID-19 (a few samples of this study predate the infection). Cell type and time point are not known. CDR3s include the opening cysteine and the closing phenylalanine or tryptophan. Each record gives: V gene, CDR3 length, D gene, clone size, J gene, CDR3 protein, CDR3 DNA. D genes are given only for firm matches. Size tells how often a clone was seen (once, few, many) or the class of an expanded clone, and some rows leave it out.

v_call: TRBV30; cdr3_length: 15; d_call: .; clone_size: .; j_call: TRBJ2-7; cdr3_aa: CAWSKQVLTAYEQYF; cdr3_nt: TGTGCCTGGAGCAAACAGGTCCTGACCGCCTACGAGCAGTACTTC
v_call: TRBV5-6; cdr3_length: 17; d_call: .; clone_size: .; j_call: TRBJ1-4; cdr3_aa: CASSPYGGIGTNEKLFF; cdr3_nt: TGTGCCAGCAGCCCTTACGGGGGGATCGGCACTAATGAAAAACTGTTTTTT
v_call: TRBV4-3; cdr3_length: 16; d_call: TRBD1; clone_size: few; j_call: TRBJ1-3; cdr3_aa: CASSQEAGGTGNTIYF; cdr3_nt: TGCGCCAGCAGCCAAGAAGCAGGGGGTACTGGAAACACCATATATTTT
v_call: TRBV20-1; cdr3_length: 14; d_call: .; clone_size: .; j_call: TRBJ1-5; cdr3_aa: CSARWGDSNQPQHF; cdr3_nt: TGCAGTGCTAGGTGGGGAGATAGCAATCAGCCCCAGCATTTT
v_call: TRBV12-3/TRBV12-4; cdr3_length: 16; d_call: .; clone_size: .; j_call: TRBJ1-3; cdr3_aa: CASSFDRPLSGNTIYF; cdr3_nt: TGTGCCAGCAGTTTTGACAGGCCGCTCTCTGGAAACACCATATATTTT
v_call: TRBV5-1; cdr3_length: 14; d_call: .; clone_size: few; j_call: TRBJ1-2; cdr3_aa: CASSLVGGRYEYTF; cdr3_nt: TGCGCCAGCAGCTTGGTCGGGGGCCGTTATGAGTACACCTTC
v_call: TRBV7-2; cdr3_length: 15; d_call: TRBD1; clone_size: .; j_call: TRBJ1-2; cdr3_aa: CASSLTGQGGYGYTF; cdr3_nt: TGTGCCAGCAGCTTGACGGGCCAGGGGGGGTATGGCTACACCTTC
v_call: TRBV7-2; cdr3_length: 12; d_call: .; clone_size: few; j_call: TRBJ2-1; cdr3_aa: CASSFWRTEQFF; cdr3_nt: TGTGCCAGCAGCTTTTGGCGGACTGAGCAGTTCTTC
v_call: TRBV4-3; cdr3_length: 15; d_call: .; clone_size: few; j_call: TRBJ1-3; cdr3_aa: CASSYAGAEGNTIYF; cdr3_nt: TGCGCCAGCAGCTACGCAGGGGCTGAAGGAAACACCATATATTTT
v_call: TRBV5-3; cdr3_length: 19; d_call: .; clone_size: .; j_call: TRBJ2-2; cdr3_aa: CARRIQPLWRTANTGELFF; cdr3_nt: TGTGCCAGAAGGATCCAACCTCTTTGGCGCACCGCCAACACCGGGGAGCTGTTTTTT
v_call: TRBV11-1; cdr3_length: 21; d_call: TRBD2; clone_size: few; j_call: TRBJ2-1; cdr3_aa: CASSSRGGGTSGGSAYNEQFF; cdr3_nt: TGTGCCAGCAGCTCCAGGGGCGGAGGGACTAGCGGGGGTTCGGCCTACAATGAGCAGTTCTTC
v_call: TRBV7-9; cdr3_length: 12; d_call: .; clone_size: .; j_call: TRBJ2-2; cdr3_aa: CASRPLVGELFF; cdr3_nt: TGTGCCAGCAGACCGTTGGTCGGGGAGCTGTTTTTT
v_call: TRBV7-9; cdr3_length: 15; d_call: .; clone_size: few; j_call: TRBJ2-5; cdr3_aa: CASSLRGRTQETQYF; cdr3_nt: TGTGCCAGCAGCTTAAGGGGACGGACACAAGAGACCCAGTACTTC
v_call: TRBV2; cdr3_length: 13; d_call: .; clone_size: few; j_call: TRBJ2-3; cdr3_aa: CASGGVSADTQYF; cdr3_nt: TGTGCCAGCGGGGGTGTTAGTGCTGATACGCAGTATTTT
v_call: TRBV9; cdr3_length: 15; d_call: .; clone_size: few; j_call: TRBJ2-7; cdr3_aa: CASSVAGGRYGEQYF; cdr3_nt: TGTGCCAGCAGCGTAGCGGGGGGCCGATACGGCGAGCAGTACTTC
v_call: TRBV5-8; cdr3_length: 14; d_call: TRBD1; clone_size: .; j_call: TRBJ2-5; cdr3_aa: CASGEKGGGKTQYF; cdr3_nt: TGTGCCAGCGGCGAAAAAGGGGGCGGAAAGACCCAGTACTTC
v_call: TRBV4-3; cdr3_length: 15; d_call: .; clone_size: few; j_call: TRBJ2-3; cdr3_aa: CASSQDGLNTDTQYF; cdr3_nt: TGCGCCAGCAGCCAAGATGGCCTAAACACAGATACGCAGTATTTT
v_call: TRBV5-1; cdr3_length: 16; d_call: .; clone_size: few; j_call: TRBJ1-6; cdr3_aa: CASSPGEGPYNSPLHF; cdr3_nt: TGCGCCAGCAGCCCAGGGGAGGGGCCCTATAATTCACCCCTCCACTTT
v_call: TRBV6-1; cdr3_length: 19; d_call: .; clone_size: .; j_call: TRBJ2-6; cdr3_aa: CASSEVPAEAHAGANVLTF; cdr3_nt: TGTGCCAGCAGTGAAGTTCCGGCAGAAGCACATGCTGGGGCCAACGTCCTGACTTTC
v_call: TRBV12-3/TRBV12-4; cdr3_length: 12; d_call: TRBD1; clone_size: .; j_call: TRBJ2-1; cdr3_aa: CASSVSQGIRFF; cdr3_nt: TGTGCCAGCAGTGTTTCACAGGGGATTCGGTTCTTC
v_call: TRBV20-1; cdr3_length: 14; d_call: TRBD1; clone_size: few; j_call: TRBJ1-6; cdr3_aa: CSTKRQGANSPLHF; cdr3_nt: TGCAGTACCAAGAGACAGGGGGCTAATTCACCCCTCCACTTT
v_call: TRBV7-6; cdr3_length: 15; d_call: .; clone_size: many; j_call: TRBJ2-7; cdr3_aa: CASSPTGLVSDEQYF; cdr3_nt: TGTGCCAGCAGCCCAACGGGACTCGTGTCAGACGAGCAGTACTTC
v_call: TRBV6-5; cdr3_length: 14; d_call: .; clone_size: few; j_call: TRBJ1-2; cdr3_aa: CASSYSKGVYGYTF; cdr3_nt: TGTGCCAGCAGTTACTCGAAAGGGGTCTATGGCTACACCTTC
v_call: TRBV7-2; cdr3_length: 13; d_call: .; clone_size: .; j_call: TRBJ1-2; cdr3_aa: CASTLVRAYGYTF; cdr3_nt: TGTGCCAGCACTTTGGTCAGGGCCTATGGCTACACCTTC
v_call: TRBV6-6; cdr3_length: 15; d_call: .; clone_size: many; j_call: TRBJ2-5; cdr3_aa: CASSYSRQIRETQYF; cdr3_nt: TGTGCCAGCAGTTACTCTCGACAGATACGGGAGACCCAGTACTTC
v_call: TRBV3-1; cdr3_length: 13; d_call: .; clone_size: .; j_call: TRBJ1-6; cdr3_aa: CASSQVRNSPLHF; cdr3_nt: TGTGCCAGCAGCCAAGTGAGGAATTCACCCCTCCACTTT
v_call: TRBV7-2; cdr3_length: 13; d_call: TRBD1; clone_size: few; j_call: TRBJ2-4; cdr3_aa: CASSLARTGIQYF; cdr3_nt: TGTGCCAGCAGCTTAGCGAGGACAGGTATTCAGTACTTC
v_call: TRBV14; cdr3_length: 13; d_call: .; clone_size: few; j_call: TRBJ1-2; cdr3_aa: CASSRRTRDGYTF; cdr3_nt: TGTGCCAGCAGCCGCCGGACTCGAGATGGCTACACCTTC
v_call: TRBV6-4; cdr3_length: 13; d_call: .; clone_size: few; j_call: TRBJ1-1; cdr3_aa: CASSDSNLREAFF; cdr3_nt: TGTGCCAGCAGTGACTCGAATCTACGAGAAGCTTTCTTT
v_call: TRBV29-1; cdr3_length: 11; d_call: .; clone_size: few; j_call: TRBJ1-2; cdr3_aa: CSVTGYYGYTF; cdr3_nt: TGCAGCGTAACGGGGTACTATGGCTACACCTTC
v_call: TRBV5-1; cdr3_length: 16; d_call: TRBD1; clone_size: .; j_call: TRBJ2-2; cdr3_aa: CASRKGQGAFTGELFF; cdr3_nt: TGCGCCAGCAGAAAGGGACAGGGGGCTTTCACCGGGGAGCTGTTTTTT
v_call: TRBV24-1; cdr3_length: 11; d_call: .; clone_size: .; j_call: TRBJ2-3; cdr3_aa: CATSYLDTQYF; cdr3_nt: TGTGCCACCAGTTATCTGGATACGCAGTATTTT
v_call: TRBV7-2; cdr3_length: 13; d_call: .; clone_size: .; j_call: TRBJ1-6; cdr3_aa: CASSLASQAPLHF; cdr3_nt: TGTGCCAGCAGCTTAGCGTCCCAGGCACCCCTCCACTTT
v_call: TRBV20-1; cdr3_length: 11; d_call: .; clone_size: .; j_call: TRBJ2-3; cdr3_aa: CSARALDTQYF; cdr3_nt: TGCAGTGCTAGAGCGTTAGATACGCAGTATTTT
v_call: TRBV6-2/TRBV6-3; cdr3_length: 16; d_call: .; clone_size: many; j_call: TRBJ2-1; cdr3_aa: CASSPWSGLSYNEQFF; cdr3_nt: TGTGCCAGCAGCCCATGGAGCGGGCTCTCCTACAATGAGCAGTTCTTC
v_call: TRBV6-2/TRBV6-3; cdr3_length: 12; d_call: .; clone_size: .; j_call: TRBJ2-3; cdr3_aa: CASGGAGDTQYF; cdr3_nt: TGTGCCAGCGGGGGGGCCGGAGATACGCAGTATTTT
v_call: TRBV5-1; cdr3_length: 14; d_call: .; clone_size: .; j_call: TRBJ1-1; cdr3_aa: CASSPTPQGTEAFF; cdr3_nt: TGCGCCAGCAGCCCGACCCCCCAAGGCACTGAAGCTTTCTTT
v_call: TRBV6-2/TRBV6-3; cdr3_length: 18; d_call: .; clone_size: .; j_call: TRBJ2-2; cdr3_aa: CASSYPSGESLNTGELFF; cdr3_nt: TGTGCCAGCAGTTACCCCTCAGGGGAATCCCTGAACACCGGGGAGCTGTTTTTT
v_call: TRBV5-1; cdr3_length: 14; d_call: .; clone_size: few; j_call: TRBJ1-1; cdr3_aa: CASSQFTGNTEAFF; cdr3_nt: TGCGCCAGCAGCCAATTCACAGGGAACACTGAAGCTTTCTTT
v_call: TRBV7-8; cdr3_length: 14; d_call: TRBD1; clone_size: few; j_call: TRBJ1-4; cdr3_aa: CASCPGQGCEKLFF; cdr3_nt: TGTGCCAGCTGTCCCGGACAGGGGTGTGAAAAACTGTTTTTT
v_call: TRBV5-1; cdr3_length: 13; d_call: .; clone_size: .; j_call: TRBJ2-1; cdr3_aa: CASSVRTRDEQFF; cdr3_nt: TGCGCCAGCAGCGTCAGGACGAGGGATGAGCAGTTCTTC
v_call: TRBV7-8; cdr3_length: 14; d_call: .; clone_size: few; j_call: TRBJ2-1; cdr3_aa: CASSLELARGEQFF; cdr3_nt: TGTGCCAGCAGCTTGGAACTAGCTAGGGGTGAGCAGTTCTTC
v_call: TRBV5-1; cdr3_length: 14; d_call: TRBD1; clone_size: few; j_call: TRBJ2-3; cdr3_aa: CATRTGTGSDTQYF; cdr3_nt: TGCGCCACCAGAACCGGGACAGGGTCAGATACGCAGTATTTT
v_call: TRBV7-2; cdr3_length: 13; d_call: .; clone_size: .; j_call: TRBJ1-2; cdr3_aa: CASSLSVLPGYTF; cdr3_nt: TGTGCCAGCAGCTTATCTGTCCTTCCTGGCTACACCTTC
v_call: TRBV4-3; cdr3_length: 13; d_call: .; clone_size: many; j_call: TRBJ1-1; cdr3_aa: CASSQGVNTEAFF; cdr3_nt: TGTGCCAGCAGCCAAGGGGTGAACACTGAAGCTTTCTTT
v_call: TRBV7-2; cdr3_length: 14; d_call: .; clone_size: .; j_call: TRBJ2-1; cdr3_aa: CASSLVNRNNEQFF; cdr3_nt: TGTGCCAGCAGCTTAGTTAACAGGAACAATGAGCAGTTCTTC
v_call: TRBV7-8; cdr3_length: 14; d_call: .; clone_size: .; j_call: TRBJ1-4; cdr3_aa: CASPDRPGGEKLFF; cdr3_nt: TGTGCCAGCCCAGATCGTCCCGGGGGTGAAAAACTGTTTTTT
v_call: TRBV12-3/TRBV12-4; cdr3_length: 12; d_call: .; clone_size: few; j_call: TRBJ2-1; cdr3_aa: CASLGARNEQFF; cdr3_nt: TGTGCCTCTCTGGGGGCGCGCAATGAGCAGTTCTTC
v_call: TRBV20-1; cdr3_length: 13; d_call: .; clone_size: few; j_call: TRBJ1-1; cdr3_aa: CSASDTVNTEAFF; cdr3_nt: TGCAGTGCTAGTGACACCGTGAACACTGAAGCTTTCTTT
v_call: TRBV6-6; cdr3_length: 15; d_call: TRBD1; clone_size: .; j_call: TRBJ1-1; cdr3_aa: CASSLTGGVNTEAFF; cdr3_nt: TGTGCCAGCAGTTTAACAGGGGGGGTGAACACTGAAGCTTTCTTT
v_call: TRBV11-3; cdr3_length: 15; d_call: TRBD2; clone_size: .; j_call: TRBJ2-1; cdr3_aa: CASSLTSGGNNEQFF; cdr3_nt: TGTGCCAGCAGCTTGACTAGCGGGGGGAACAATGAGCAGTTCTTC
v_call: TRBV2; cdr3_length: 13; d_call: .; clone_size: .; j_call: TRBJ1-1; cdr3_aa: CASSEQTNTEAFF; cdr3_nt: TGTGCCAGCAGTGAACAGACCAACACTGAAGCTTTCTTT
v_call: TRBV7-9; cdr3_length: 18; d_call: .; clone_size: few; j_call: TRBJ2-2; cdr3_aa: CASSSRPMPGSATGELFF; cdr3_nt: TGTGCCAGCAGCTCCCGACCGATGCCAGGTTCCGCCACCGGGGAGCTGTTTTTT
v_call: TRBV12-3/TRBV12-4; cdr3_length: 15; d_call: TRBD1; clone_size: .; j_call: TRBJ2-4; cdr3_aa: CASSLGQGRENIQYF; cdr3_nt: TGTGCCAGCAGTTTGGGACAGGGGCGAGAAAACATTCAGTACTTC
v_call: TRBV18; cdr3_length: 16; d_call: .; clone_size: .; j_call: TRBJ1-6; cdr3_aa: CASSPQEGDYNSPLHF; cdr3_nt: TGTGCCAGCTCACCCCAAGAGGGGGACTATAATTCACCCCTCCACTTT
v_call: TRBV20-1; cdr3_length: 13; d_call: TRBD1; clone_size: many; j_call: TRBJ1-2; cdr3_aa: CSATSGTGSGYTF; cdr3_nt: TGCAGTGCTACATCCGGGACAGGATCCGGCTACACCTTC